A single sample gave rise to the 23 T cell receptor beta chains below, sequenced in a study of vaccination and CD4 T cells after COVID-19 (dated by TCRdb to about 2022). Libraries were made using PCR. Sequenced using an Illumina iSeq 100. TCR sequencing of DNA from cultured CD4+ T cells used the Oncomine TCR Beta short-read assay at the Johns Hopkins FTIC core. The public reads were reanalyzed by TCRdb: fastp trimming at Q25, MiXCR alignment, in-frame beta chains only. Identical CDR3 proteins give one entry, which carries the most common genes and DNA. This sample is represented by thousands of distinct CDR3 sequences; roughly 20% of them were singletons. The ten largest clones capture 25% to 30% of the sample. Their cognate antigens are unknown. Per the publication, the treatment or condition label means: 10-day PBMC culture with coronavirus spike peptide pools or control peptides (ViraFEST assay).

The material sequenced was CD4+ T cells from blood, cultured in vitro, taken after SARS-CoV-2 vaccination. The receptors were gathered from a human donor who had recovered from COVID-19.

This clonotype was found a few times. J is TRBJ2-7 and V is TRBV4-2; D may correspond to TRBD1 or TRBD2 (5 bases each). CDR1 and CDR2 from the germline V gene are LGHNA and YNFKEQ. This CDR3 region has 14 residues. V was pared by 9 bases and J by 1 base, with 16 bases between. The CDR3 DNA reads TGTGCCAGTAAATCCGGGACGGGGTCCTACGAGCAGTACTTC. Translating it yields CASKSGTGSYEQYF.

The V gene is TRBV2, the J gene TRBJ1-2; 9 bases fit TRBD1. V lost 6 bases to trimming and J lost 7 bases; unmatched junction nucleotides: 12. This CDR3 is built from 15 residues. The germline CDR1 and CDR2 sequences are SNHLY and FYNNEI. For the CDR3, the DNA is TGTGCCAGCAGCTCTCTGAGGGGACAGGGACTTGGCTACACCTTC. It is translated as CASSSLRGQGLGYTF.

By share, this clonotype counts as medium-sized. The rearrangement links TRBV7-9 to TRBJ1-2; 7 nucleotides align to TRBD1. This CDR3 is 13 amino acids long. Germline assignment: CDR1 SEHNR and CDR2 FQNEAQ (reference sequence). With V trimmed by 7 bases and J by 7 bases, 9 bases remained unmatched. The CDR3 reads CASTKTGVGGYTF. CDR3 nucleotides: TGTGCCAGCACCAAAACAGGGGTCGGTGGCTACACCTTC.

The V call is TRBV24-1, the J call TRBJ2-7, with D tentatively TRBD2 (6 bases). The CDR3 covers 16 residues. Germline V gene data show CDR1 as KGHDR and CDR2 as SFDVKD. V was pared by 1 base and J by 0 bases, with 12 bases between. The CDR3 reads CATSDFGGMNSYEQYF. The CDR3 DNA reads as TGTGCCACCAGTGATTTTGGCGGGATGAACTCCTACGAGCAGTACTTC.

This clonotype is classed as medium-sized. The CDR3 DNA sequence: TGTGCCAGCAGTTACACAACCAATTACGAGCAGTACTTC. The encoded protein is CASSYTTNYEQYF. The chain links TRBV6-5 to TRBJ2-7; D is unresolved. There are 13 residues in the CDR3. The V end was cut by 2 bases, the J end by 4 bases, with 9 bases between. CDR1 and CDR2 (germline): MNHEY, SVGAGI.

This clonotype was detected only a few times. This sequence joins TRBV19 and TRBJ2-7, with TRBD1 matching 10 bases. V was pared by 3 bases and J by 3 bases, with 5 bases of the junction left unmatched. The CDR3 extends over 15 amino acids. The germline CDR1 and CDR2 sequences are LNHDA and SQIVND (reference sequence). CDR3 amino acids: CASSIGTGDYYEQYF. Here the CDR3 DNA reads TGTGCCAGTAGTATCGGGACAGGGGATTACTACGAGCAGTACTTC.

The V gene is TRBV4-1, the J gene TRBJ2-5, with a possible D match to TRBD2 (7 bases). CDR1 is MGHRA and CDR2 is YSYEKL in the germline V gene. V was cut by 3 bases and J by 5 bases, with 16 bases left in between. This CDR3 has 15 residues. In DNA form, the CDR3 reads TGCGCCAGCAGCCAGACTAGCCCTCAGGGGGAGACCCAGTACTTC. It is translated as CASSQTSPQGETQYF.

This clonotype was counted between two and nine times. This chain joins TRBV24-1 and TRBJ2-7; 10 nucleotides agree with TRBD2. The germline gives CDR1 KGHDR, CDR2 SFDVKD. Trimming took 5 bases from V and 0 from J; bases not matched to a gene: 0. The CDR3 consists of 14 residues. This CDR3 reads CATSVAGGSYEQYF. The CDR3 DNA reads as TGTGCCACCAGTGTAGCGGGGGGCTCCTACGAGCAGTACTTC.

This chain joins TRBV10-3 and TRBJ2-7; D ambiguous. Trimming removed 6 bases from V and 4 bases from J, with 13 bases in between. The CDR3 consists of 13 residues. Germline loops: CDR1 ENHRY, CDR2 SYGVKD. CDR3 region: CAIRGRLSYEQYF. The CDR3 DNA sequence: TGTGCCATCAGAGGACGCTTGTCTTACGAGCAGTACTTC.

Remarks on this clonotype: An end of the junction differs from the germline gene, which may be a read error. J is TRBJ1-5 and V is TRBV20-1; no clear D gene. The CDR3 has 12 amino acids. Germline V gives CDR1 DFQATT, CDR2 SNEGSKA (reference sequence). For the CDR3, the DNA is TGCAGTGCCCAAACTGGCAATCAGCCCCGGCATTTT. It specifies CSAQTGNQPRHF.

This clonotype has just one count. The CDR3 DNA is TGCAGTGCTAACAGGGGTTTAGTAGCCAAAAACATTCAGTACTTC. Amino acid sequence: CSANRGLVAKNIQYF. The J gene is TRBJ2-4, the V gene TRBV20-1; TRBD1 matches 7 bases. V was clipped by 4 bases and J by 0 bases; unmatched bases: 6. Germline V lookup: CDR1 DFQATT, CDR2 SNEGSKA (reference sequence). CDR3 length equals 15 residues.

V gene TRBV27 combines with J gene TRBJ1-5, with 7 bases that match TRBD1. V was clipped by 6 bases and J by 0 bases; unmatched bases: 8. The germline gives CDR1 MNHEY, CDR2 SMNVEV (reference sequence). The CDR3 extends over 16 amino acids. DNA for the CDR3: TGTGCCAGCAGCCGATTCGGGACAGCTAGCAATCAGCCCCAGCATTTT. Translated: CASSRFGTASNQPQHF.

This clonotype is deemed medium-sized (0.01 to 0.1%). The chain links TRBV27 to TRBJ2-5; TRBD2 matches at 8 bases. J lost 5 bases, V lost 0 bases, and 8 bases had no gene match. The CDR3 has 16 residues. Germline CDR1 reads MNHEY; CDR2 reads SMNVEV (reference sequence). The CDR3 DNA follows: TGTGCCAGCAGTTTATCCCAAAGCGGGGGCTGGGAGACCCAGTACTTC. Its protein product is CASSLSQSGGWETQYF.

V usage is TRBV21-1 and J usage is TRBJ2-7; the table names TRBD1, a call not compared with the DNA. TRBV21-1 is a pseudogene segment. The CDR3 is 16 residues long. CDR3 nucleotides: TGTGCCAGCAGCGCCGCTCTGGGCGGGAGCTCCTACGAGCAGTACTTC. Encoded protein: CASSAALGGSSYEQYF.

The genes are TRBV5-4 and TRBJ1-1; TRBD1 matches 8 bases. The germline CDR1 and CDR2 sequences are SGHNT and YYREEE (reference sequence). This CDR3 contains 15 residues. The V gene end was trimmed by 3 bases and the J gene end by 1 base; junction bases not matched to a gene: 5. CDR3 in DNA: TGTGCCAGCAGCTCCCCTGGACAGGGGAACACTGAAGCTTTCTTT. Translating it yields CASSSPGQGNTEAFF.

J is TRBJ2-6 and V is TRBV4-3; D is undetermined. V lost 5 bases to trimming and J lost 4 bases, with 12 bases between them. CDR3 size: 15 residues. Germline CDR1 reads LGHNA; CDR2 reads YSLEER. Here the CDR3 reads CASSFKGSGANVLTF. The CDR3 DNA follows: TGCGCCAGCAGCTTCAAGGGATCCGGGGCCAACGTCCTGACTTTC.

This clonotype is medium-sized (0.01 to 0.1%) by share. The CDR3 region has the DNA TGTGCCAGCAGTTACGGGACAGGGGGCGTAGGGTACGAGCAGTACTTC. It specifies CASSYGTGGVGYEQYF. This chain joins TRBV6-5 and TRBJ2-7; 12 bases map to TRBD1. J was trimmed by 4 bases and V by 2 bases; bases with no gene match: 6. CDR1 is MNHEY, CDR2 SVGAGI, per germline. The CDR3 contains 16 residues.

This clonotype was seen a few times. This sequence joins TRBV28 and TRBJ2-7; a possible D gene is TRBD1 (6 bases). The germline V gene encodes CDR1 MDHEN and CDR2 SYDVKM. Trimming took off 3 bases at V and 6 bases at J, with 18 bases between the two ends. CDR3 length: 15 residues. In DNA, the CDR3 is TGTGCCAGCAGTTTGCCAGGGGTGGGGGTTGGCGAGCAGTACTTC. Its protein is CASSLPGVGVGEQYF.

CDR3 bases: TGTGCCAGCAGTCAGTCCCACAGGTTTACCTACAATGAGCAGTTCTTC. The encoded protein is CASSQSHRFTYNEQFF. This chain links TRBV6-2 or TRBV6-3 with TRBJ2-1; D is perhaps TRBD1 (5 bases). The V and J ends lost 5 bases and 2 bases respectively, with 16 bases between them. Germline V gene lookup returns CDR1 MNHEY and CDR2 SVGEGT. The CDR3 is made up of 16 amino acids.

The CDR3 sequence: CASSQVRSRGSPLHF. Written as DNA, the CDR3 is TGTGCCAGCAGCCAGGTCCGGTCACGGGGATCACCCCTCCACTTT. V gene TRBV4-2 combines with J gene TRBJ1-6, with D unresolved. Germline V gene data show CDR1 as LGHNA and CDR2 as YNFKEQ. V lost 3 bases to trimming and J lost 10 bases, with 16 bases between them. This CDR3 has 15 amino acids.

This clonotype is medium-sized in the sample. The chain recombines TRBV20-1 with TRBJ2-1, with TRBD2 identical over 12 bases. Germline lookup yields CDR1 DFQATT and CDR2 SNEGSKA (reference sequence). The CDR3 covers 13 residues. Trimming removed 3 bases from V and 10 bases from J; junction bases left unmatched: 4. CDR3 sequence (DNA): TGCAGTGCTAGGCTAGCGGGAGGGCGAGAGCAGTTCTTC. Protein product: CSARLAGGREQFF.

This clonotype is judged medium-sized. This chain connects TRBV7-2 to TRBJ2-7; no clear D gene. CDR1 and CDR2 (germline): SGHTA, FQGNSA. This CDR3 is built from 13 residues. Trimming left V 2 bases short and J 6 bases short, with 11 bases between. In nucleotides, the CDR3 is TGTGCCAGCAGCTTATTCTGGGGTCGCGAGCAGTACTTC. Translating gives CASSLFWGREQYF.

This clonotype was seen only a few times. The chain couples TRBV5-1 to TRBJ2-5; TRBD2 is a possible D gene (5 bases). This CDR3 spans 15 amino acids. The V and J ends lost 0 bases and 1 base respectively, with 10 bases between them. CDR1 SGHRS and CDR2 YFSETQ come from the germline V gene. CDR3 loop: CASSLGASSQETQYF. The CDR3 bases are TGCGCCAGCAGCTTGGGGGCTAGCTCCCAAGAGACCCAGTACTTC.